This TCR beta chain is drawn from a study of human thymus T cells. V dropped 5 bases and J dropped 4 bases, with 19 bases sitting between them. From germline, CDR1 is SEHNR and CDR2 FQNEAQ (reference sequence). The CDR3 contains 16 residues. Remarks on this clone: Antigen: not known.

Resections were taken during corrective heart surgery, and the thymus tissue came from these. Those donating were healthy Finnish infants in corrective surgery for congenital heart defects. Produced via immunoSEQ multiplex PCR; TCRdb's table is partial and in-frame only. This sample has tens of thousands of clones, with about 95% found just once. Study findings and constraints: Thymic and blood repertoires appeared to show biased V and J gene usage. Highly overlapping thymic repertoires among unrelated individuals were reported in related research.

Sequencing used thymus tissue. The chain links TRBV7-9 to TRBJ2-3; D is possibly TRBD2 (5 bases). This receptor was taken from a girl in the first two years of life with a congenital heart defect but otherwise immunologically healthy. The CDR3 protein is CASSPRGALSPDTQYF. Here the CDR3 DNA reads TGTGCCAGCAGCCCCCGGGGAGCCCTGAGCCCAGATACGCAGTATTTT.